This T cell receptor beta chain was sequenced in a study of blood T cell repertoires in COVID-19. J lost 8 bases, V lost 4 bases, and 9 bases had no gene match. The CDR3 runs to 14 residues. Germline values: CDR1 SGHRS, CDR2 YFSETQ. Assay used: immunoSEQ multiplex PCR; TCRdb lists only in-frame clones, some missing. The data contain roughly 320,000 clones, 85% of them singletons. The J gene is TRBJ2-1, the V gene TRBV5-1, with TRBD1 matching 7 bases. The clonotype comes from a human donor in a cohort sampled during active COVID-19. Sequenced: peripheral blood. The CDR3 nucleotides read TGCGCCAGCAGCCCATCCGGGACAGTCTATGAGCAGTTCTTC. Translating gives CASSPSGTVYEQFF.